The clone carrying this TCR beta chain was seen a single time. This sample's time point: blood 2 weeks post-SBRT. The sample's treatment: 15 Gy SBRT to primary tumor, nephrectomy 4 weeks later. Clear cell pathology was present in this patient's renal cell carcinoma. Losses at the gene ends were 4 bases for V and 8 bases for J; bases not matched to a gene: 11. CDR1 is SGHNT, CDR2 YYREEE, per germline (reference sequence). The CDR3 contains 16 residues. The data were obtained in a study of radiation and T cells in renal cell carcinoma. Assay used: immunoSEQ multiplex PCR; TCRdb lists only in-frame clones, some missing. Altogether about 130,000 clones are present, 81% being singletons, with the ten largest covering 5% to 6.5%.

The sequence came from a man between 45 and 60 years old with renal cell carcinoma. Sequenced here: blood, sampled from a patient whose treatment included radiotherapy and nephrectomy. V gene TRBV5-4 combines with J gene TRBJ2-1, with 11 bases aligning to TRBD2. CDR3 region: CASSNLAGGFVDEQFF. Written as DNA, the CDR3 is TGTGCCAGCAGCAACTTAGCGGGAGGGTTCGTCGATGAGCAGTTCTTC.